In this sample, the clone carrying this TCR beta chain turned up a few times. Its antigen is currently unknown. This entry is derived from a study of T cell repertoires in cytomegalovirus infection. The CDR3 consists of 10 residues. Looked up from germline, CDR1 is SEHNR and CDR2 is FQNEAQ (reference sequence). With 2 bases removed from V and 16 bases from J, the gap between germline ends came to 9 bases. TCRdb reanalysed the reads using MiXCR and keeps one entry per CDR3 protein. The sample shows around 900,000 distinct CDR3 sequences, around 31% of them seen only once. The chain uses TRBV7-9 and TRBJ2-1; no firm D call. The sample consisted of cultured CD8+ T cells from PBMCs, taken from culture after CMV antigen stimulation. The clonotype originates from a human donor in good health (CMV status not recorded). Some clones in this sample may be carry-over from other donors' samples. CDR3 region: CASSLSAIFF. The DNA of the CDR3 is TGTGCCAGCAGCTTATCCGCAATCTTCTTC.